This T cell receptor beta chain was retrieved from a study of cytomegalovirus exposure and HLA in healthy donors. Study observations and caveats: Within a later analysis, the majority of CMV-associated TCR beta chains appeared HLA-restricted. CMV serostatus was the sole immune exposure data available. A later analysis linked 15,000 to 20,000 TCR beta sequences to HLA alleles at 0.05 false discovery rate.

This CDR3 is 15 amino acids long. Germline values: CDR1 MNHEY, CDR2 SMNVEV (reference sequence). Trimming removed 1 base from V and 4 bases from J, with 11 bases in between. The PCR had 60 Vbeta and 13 Jbeta primers. Original analysis: It was a later analysis that counted 83 million or so unique TCR beta chains, of which some 10 million were shared. Profiling relied on immunoSEQ multiplex PCR, and the TCRdb table lists in-frame clones only, not all of them. V, J and clone size are taken as reported in that table, and D and trimming were inferred from the DNA itself. Of about 170,000 clones in the sample, 80% were seen once. As concerns this clone: Antigen specificity is unknown.

The sequence derives from a man in his thirties or forties in good health and CMV-seropositive. The rearrangement uses TRBV27 and TRBJ1-3; no definite D call. The sequencing input was PBMCs. The CDR3 sequence is CASSLFPEGGNTIYF. CDR3 nucleotide sequence: TGTGCCAGCAGTTTATTCCCCGAGGGCGGAAACACCATATATTTT.